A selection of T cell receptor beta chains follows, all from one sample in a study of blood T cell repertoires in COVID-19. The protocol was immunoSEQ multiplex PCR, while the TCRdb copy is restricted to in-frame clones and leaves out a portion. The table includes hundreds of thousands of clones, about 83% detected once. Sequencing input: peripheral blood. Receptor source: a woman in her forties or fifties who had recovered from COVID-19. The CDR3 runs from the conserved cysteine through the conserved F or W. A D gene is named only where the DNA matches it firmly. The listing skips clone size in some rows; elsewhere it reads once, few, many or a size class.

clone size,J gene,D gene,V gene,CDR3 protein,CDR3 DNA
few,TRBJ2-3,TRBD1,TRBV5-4,CASSQRGQGSPDTQYF,TGTGCCAGCAGCCAGAGAGGACAGGGGAGCCCAGATACGCAGTATTTT
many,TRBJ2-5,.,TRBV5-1,CASSPQEAQETQYF,TGCGCCAGCAGCCCGCAGGAGGCCCAAGAGACCCAGTACTTC
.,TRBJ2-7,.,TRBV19,CASSIGTLRVEQYF,TGTGCCAGTAGTATAGGTACACTTCGGGTGGAGCAGTACTTC
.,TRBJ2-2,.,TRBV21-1,CATTEGALSTGELFF,TGTGCCACCACAGAGGGAGCCCTGTCCACCGGGGAGCTGTTTTTT
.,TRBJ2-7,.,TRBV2,CASTGDQSYEQYF,TGTGCCAGCACAGGGGATCAGTCCTACGAGCAGTACTTC
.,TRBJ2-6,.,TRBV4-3,CASSQETWRVLTF,TGCGCCAGCAGCCAAGAAACCTGGAGGGTCCTGACTTTC
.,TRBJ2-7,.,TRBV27,CASSSAYEQYF,TGTGCCAGCAGTTCGGCCTACGAGCAGTACTTC
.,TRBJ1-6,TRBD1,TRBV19,CASSRDRVYNSPLHF,TGTGCCAGTAGCCGGGACAGGGTCTATAATTCACCCCTCCACTTT
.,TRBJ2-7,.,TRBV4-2,CASSQDEEDDEQYF,TGTGCCAGCAGCCAAGACGAGGAAGACGACGAGCAGTACTTC
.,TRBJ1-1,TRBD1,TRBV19,CASSIEAGGTEAFF,TGTGCCAGTAGTATAGAAGCAGGGGGCACTGAAGCTTTCTTT
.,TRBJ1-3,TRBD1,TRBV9,CASSDPGTGVSGNTIYF,TGTGCCAGCAGCGATCCCGGGACAGGAGTCTCTGGAAACACCATATATTTT
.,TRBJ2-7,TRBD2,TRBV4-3,CASSQLAGSYEQYF,TGCGCCAGCAGCCAACTAGCGGGGTCCTACGAGCAGTACTTC
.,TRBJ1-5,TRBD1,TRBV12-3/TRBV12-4,CASSRQGYQPQHF,TGTGCCAGCAGTCGACAGGGGTATCAGCCCCAGCATTTT
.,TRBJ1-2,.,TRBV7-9,CASSLGDKYGYTF,TGTGCCAGCAGCTTAGGAGACAAGTATGGCTACACCTTC
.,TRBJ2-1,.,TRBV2,CASRGVSLSSYNEQFF,TGTGCCAGCAGGGGAGTCAGCTTAAGCTCCTACAATGAGCAGTTCTTC
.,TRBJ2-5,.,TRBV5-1,CASSLGGVETQYF,TGCGCCAGCAGCTTGGGGGGAGTAGAGACCCAGTACTTC
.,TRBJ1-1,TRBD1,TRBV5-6,CASSLGQGKGAFF,TGTGCCAGCAGCCTGGGACAGGGGAAGGGTGCTTTCTTT
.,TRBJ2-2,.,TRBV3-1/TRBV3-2,CASSQVLYSTGELFF,TGTGCCAGCAGCCAAGTACTTTACAGCACCGGGGAGCTGTTTTTT
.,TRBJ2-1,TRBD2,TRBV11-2,CASSLASGSTGGGYNEQFF,TGTGCCAGCAGCTTAGCAAGCGGGTCCACTGGGGGGGGATACAATGAGCAGTTCTTC
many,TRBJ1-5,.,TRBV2,CASSPGTPNQPQHF,TGTGCCAGCAGTCCGGGAACCCCCAATCAGCCCCAGCATTTT
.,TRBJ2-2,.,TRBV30,CAWRGAATNTGELFF,TGTGCCTGGAGGGGAGCGGCTACGAACACCGGGGAGCTGTTTTTT
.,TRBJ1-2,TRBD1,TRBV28,CASSSATGGKISDGYTF,TGTGCCAGCAGTTCCGCCACAGGGGGAAAAATTAGTGATGGCTACACCTTC
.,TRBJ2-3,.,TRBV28,CASSRMTGTQYF,TGTGCCAGCAGCCGGATGACGGGTACGCAGTATTTT